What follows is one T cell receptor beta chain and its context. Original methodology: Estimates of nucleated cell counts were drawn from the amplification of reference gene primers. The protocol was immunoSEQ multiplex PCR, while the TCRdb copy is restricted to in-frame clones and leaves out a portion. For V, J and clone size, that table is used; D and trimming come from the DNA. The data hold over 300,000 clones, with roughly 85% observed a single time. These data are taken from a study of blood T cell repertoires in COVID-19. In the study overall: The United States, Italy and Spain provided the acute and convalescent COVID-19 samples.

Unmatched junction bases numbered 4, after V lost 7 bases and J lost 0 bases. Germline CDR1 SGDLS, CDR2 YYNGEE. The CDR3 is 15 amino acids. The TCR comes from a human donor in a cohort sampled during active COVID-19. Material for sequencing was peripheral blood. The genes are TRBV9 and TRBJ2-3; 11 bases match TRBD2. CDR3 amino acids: CASSSGGHSTDTQYF. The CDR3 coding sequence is TGTGCCAGCTCTAGCGGGGGGCATAGCACAGATACGCAGTATTTT.